The 10 T cell receptor beta chains below were found in one sample sequenced in a study of molecular identifiers for immune sequencing clone quantification. Each CDR3 protein gets one entry after TCRdb re-called the PCR reads with MiXCR. The sample yields some 680,000 distinct CDR3 sequences, less than 30% seen once. Sequencing was carried out using naive CD8+ T cells from blood, with Jurkat cell RNA spiked in. Subset reported: FACS-sorted CD8+CD4-CCR7+CD45RA+ naive T cells. The receptors here all came from a human donor in good health. Some libraries in this study had Jurkat cell RNA spiked in.

This clonotype showed up just a few times. The V call is TRBV5-4, the J call TRBJ2-5; D gene uncertain. In germline, CDR1 is SGHNT, CDR2 YYREEE (reference sequence). Between the trimmed V and J ends, which lost 4 bases and 5 bases, there was a span of 12 bases. This CDR3 is built from 13 residues. CDR3 in DNA: TGTGCCAGCAGCCCCGAGGCGGAGGAGACCCAGTACTTC. Its translation: CASSPEAEETQYF. Together with reference TRBV5-4 and TRBJ2-5, the CDR3 gives the full variable domain: ETGVTQSPTHLIKTRGQQVTLRCSSQSGHNTVSWYQQALGQGPQFIFQYYREEENGRGNFPPRFSGLQFPNYSSELNVNALELDDSALYLCASSPEAEETQYFGPGTRLLVL.

In this sample, this clonotype turned up many times. The chain links TRBV7-9 to TRBJ1-4; 12 bases map to TRBD1. There are 17 residues in the CDR3. With V trimmed by 4 bases and J by 8 bases, 11 bases remained unmatched. Germline values: CDR1 SEHNR, CDR2 FQNEAQ (reference sequence). CDR3 bases: TGTGCCAGCAGCTCCATCGATTATGGGACAGGGGGCGAAAAACTGTTTTTT. Its protein is CASSSIDYGTGGEKLFF.

This rearrangement joins TRBV4-3 to TRBJ2-2; D ambiguous. V lost 3 bases and J lost 6, with 8 bases in between. The length of the CDR3 is 13 residues. Looked up from germline, CDR1 is LGHNA and CDR2 is YSLEER. In DNA form, the CDR3 reads TGCGCCAGCAGCCAGTATAGGGCCGGGGAGCTGTTTTTT. It specifies CASSQYRAGELFF.

The chain is built from TRBV20-1 and TRBJ2-7; no firm D call. The germline V gene has CDR1 DFQATT and CDR2 SNEGSKA (reference sequence). The CDR3 extends over 13 amino acids. V lost 3 bases to trimming and J lost 2 bases, with 11 bases between them. In DNA form, the CDR3 reads TGCAGTGCTAGCGACGGGCCCACCTACGAGCAGTACTTC. This translates into CSASDGPTYEQYF.

This clonotype was detected a few times. This chain's CDR3 is CASPGTKRNTYEQYF. CDR3 DNA: TGTGCTAGTCCCGGGACAAAAAGGAATACCTACGAGCAGTACTTC. The chain carries TRBV12-5 and TRBJ2-7; TRBD1 is a possible D gene (6 bases). Germline CDR1 reads LGHNT; CDR2 reads FRNRAP. This CDR3 is 15 amino acids long. The V end was cut by 8 bases, the J end by 2 bases, with 19 bases between. The full variable domain, its missing parts supplied by reference TRBV12-5 and TRBJ2-7, is DARVTQTPRHKVTEMGQEVTMRCQPILGHNTVFWYRQTMMQGLELLAYFRNRAPLDDSGMPKDRFSAEMPDATLATLKIQPSEPRDSAVYFCASPGTKRNTYEQYFGPGTRLTVT.

This clonotype was observed a handful of times. The chain links TRBV27 to TRBJ1-2; no firm D call. The ends were cut back, 10 bases at V and 6 bases at J, with 12 bases in the middle. Per the germline V gene, CDR1 is MNHEY and CDR2 is SMNVEV (reference sequence). The CDR3 spans 11 residues. The CDR3 loop reads CATPRSDGYTF. In DNA, the CDR3 is TGTGCCACCCCGAGGAGTGATGGCTACACCTTC.

This clonotype showed up many times. The CDR3 DNA reads as TGTGCCAGTAGTATAGGGACAATCCTCTCCGGCAATCAGCCCCAGCATTTT. Protein sequence: CASSIGTILSGNQPQHF. The chain carries TRBV19 and TRBJ1-5; TRBD1 might be the D (5 bases). Looked up from germline, CDR1 is LNHDA and CDR2 is SQIVND (reference sequence). The CDR3 is 17 amino acids. V lost 1 base and J 2 bases, leaving 15 bases between the germline ends.

As for this clonotype: One base away lies a much larger clone, so this may be a sequencing read error. This chain links TRBV12-3 or TRBV12-4 with TRBJ2-2; D is perhaps TRBD2 (5 bases). CDR3 length: 15 amino acids. V was cut by 5 bases and J by 1 base, with 11 bases left in between. Here the CDR3 DNA reads TGTGCCAGCAGTGAAACGGGATGGAACACCGGGGAGCTGTTTTTT. This sequence encodes CASSETGWNTGELFF.

Ten or more counts support this clonotype. The genes are TRBV28 and TRBJ2-7; no clear D gene. Germline V gives CDR1 MDHEN, CDR2 SYDVKM. V dropped 3 bases and J dropped 3 bases, with 12 bases sitting between them. The CDR3 runs to 14 residues. CDR3 protein: CASSFAENFYEQYF. The CDR3 nucleotides are TGTGCCAGCAGTTTTGCCGAGAACTTCTACGAGCAGTACTTC.

About this clonotype itself: The junction and the germline gene differ at one end; a read error may be behind it. This chain links TRBV12-3 or TRBV12-4 with TRBJ2-3; 7 bases line up with TRBD2. The CDR3 is 15 residues long. The CDR3 DNA follows: TGTGCCTGCAGTTCCGCGACTAGCATCCCAGATACGCAGTATTTT. Its translation: CACSSATSIPDTQYF.